This entry lists 31 T cell receptor beta chains sequenced from one sample in a study of T cells in women clearing cervical HPV infection. Libraries were prepared by immunoSEQ multiplex PCR; TCRdb keeps only in-frame clonotypes and omits some of them. The sample totals about 25,000 clones. Sequencing was performed on blood buffy coat. The receptors originated from a woman between 18 and 70 years old with a cervical HPV16 infection that either progressed to CIN3+ or cleared (not recorded which).

Concerning this clone itself: Coverage ceases 3 residues before the CDR3 finishes, and the germline J gene fills in the end. The chain has TRBV5-1 and TRBJ1-1, with a possible D match to TRBD1 (5 bases). Trimming took 5 bases from V and 1 from J, leaving 12 bases between them. This CDR3 has 14 residues. Germline V gives CDR1 SGHRS, CDR2 YFSETQ. The CDR3 bases that were read are TGCGCCAGCAGAAAACAGGCAACGAACACTGAA. Protein sequence: CASRKQATNTE. The CDR3 as a whole reads CASRKQATNTEAFF. The full variable domain, with the rest looked up from reference TRBV5-1 and TRBJ1-1, is KAGVTQTPRYLIKTRGQQVTLSCSPISGHRSVSWYQQTPGQGLQFLFEYFSETQRNKGNFPGRFSGRQFSNSRSEMNVSTLELGDSALYLCASRKQATNTEAFFGQGTRLTVV.

As for this clone: The read ends 3 residues early relative to the CDR3; the germline J gene fills the gap. The chain couples TRBV19 to TRBJ2-4; tentatively, D is TRBD2 (5 bases). The CDR3 runs to 14 residues. Germline-derived CDR1 and CDR2 are LNHDA and SQIVND (reference sequence). CDR3 DNA, as far as it was read: TGTGCCAGTAGCAGTCAAGGTAGAGACTATGGT. It specifies CASSSQGRDYG. The full-length CDR3 reads as CASSSQGRDYGQYF. The full variable domain, in which reference TRBV19 and TRBJ2-4 provide the parts outside the CDR3, is DGGITQSPKYLFRKEGQNVTLSCEQNLNHDAMYWYRQDPGQGLRLIYYSQIVNDFQKGDIAEGYSVSREKKESFPLTVTSAQKNPTAFYLCASSSQGRDYGQYFGAGTRLSVL.

Notes on this clone: The read falls 3 residues short of the CDR3 end, and the missing part is taken from the germline J gene. This chain links TRBV7-2 with TRBJ2-2, with D perhaps TRBD2 (5 bases). The CDR3 covers 14 residues. Germline CDR1 SGHTA, CDR2 FQGNSA. CDR3 sequence: CASSHGGTNEKLFF. The sequenced part of the CDR3 DNA is TGTGCCAGCAGCCACGGAGGAACTAATGAAAAG.

As for this clone: Other nucleotide sequences from this sample produce the same CDR3. Incomplete CDR3 DNA: TGTGCCAGCTCCCCAAAGATTAGCGGGGGGGCCTACGAG. It encodes CASSPKISGGAYE. The entire CDR3 protein is CASSPKISGGAYEQYF. This chain uses TRBV18 with TRBJ2-7; TRBD2 agrees at 11 bases. The read gets to within 3 residues of the CDR3 end, and the germline J gene fills in the rest. CDR3 length: 16 amino acids. After removal of 6 bases from V and 2 bases from J, the junction contained 9 bases not matched to a gene. Germline V gene data show CDR1 as KGHSH and CDR2 as LQKENI.

Remarks on this clone: The DNA ends 3 residues before the CDR3 does, and the rest of the CDR3 is filled in from the germline J gene. The genes are TRBV20-1 and TRBJ2-2; TRBD1 might be the D (6 bases). From germline, CDR1 is DFQATT and CDR2 SNEGSKA (reference sequence). The CDR3 has 11 amino acids. CDR3 residues: CSAKQGVKLFF. The CDR3 DNA, read in part, is TGCAGTGCCAAACAGGGTGTGAAG.

Worth noting for this clone: Read sequence stops 3 residues before the CDR3 end, and the germline J gene provides the missing end. The chain links TRBV18 to TRBJ2-2; tentative D call: TRBD1 (5 bases). The length of the CDR3 is 13 residues. Germline V gene data show CDR1 as KGHSH and CDR2 as LQKENI. The sequenced part of the CDR3 DNA is TGTGCCAGCTCACAACAGGATAATGAAAAG. Protein product: CASSQQDNEK. In full, the CDR3 is CASSQQDNEKLFF.

Turning to this clone: The read comes to an end 3 residues before the CDR3 does, leaving the germline J gene to fill in the end. This sequence joins TRBV18 and TRBJ2-4; D is perhaps TRBD2 (5 bases). CDR1 KGHSH and CDR2 LQKENI come from the germline V gene. This CDR3 has 14 amino acids. The CDR3 DNA, read in part, is TGTGCCAGCTCACCACCGGTTGGCGGGTCTGGT. It yields the protein CASSPPVGGSG. The complete CDR3 sequence is CASSPPVGGSGQYF.

Regarding this clone: The CDR3 goes on 3 residues after the read ends, and that part is filled in from the germline J gene. The chain recombines TRBV5-1 with TRBJ2-2; 9 nucleotides agree with TRBD1. With 3 bases clipped from V and 6 bases from J, the junction kept 6 bases outside the gene matches. This CDR3 has 15 residues. In germline, CDR1 is SGHRS, CDR2 YFSETQ. The CDR3 spells CASSSGQGRAGELFF. Partial CDR3 DNA: TGCGCCAGCAGCTCGGGACAGGGAAGGGCCGGGGAG.

Regarding this clone: The CDR3 end is not reached by the read, which stops 3 residues before it; the germline J gene fills it in. V gene TRBV19 combines with J gene TRBJ1-2; 10 bases match TRBD1. Looked up from germline, CDR1 is LNHDA and CDR2 is SQIVND (reference sequence). The CDR3 runs 14 residues. CDR3 residues: CASMTGGTKNIYTF. The sequenced part of the CDR3 DNA is TGTGCCAGTATGACAGGGGGCACCAAAAACATC.

A word on this clone: The read finishes 3 residues shy of the CDR3 end, and the germline J gene is used to complete it. The chain recombines TRBV19 with TRBJ1-1, with 9 bases that match TRBD1. This CDR3 has 14 residues. CDR1 LNHDA and CDR2 SQIVND come from the germline V gene (reference sequence). V was pared by 5 bases and J by 4 bases, with 5 bases of the junction left unmatched. The CDR3 loop is CASSQHRGPTEAFF. The DNA read from the CDR3 is TGTGCCAGTAGTCAACACAGGGGGCCCACTGAA. Based on the CDR3 plus reference TRBV19 and TRBJ1-1, the full variable domain is DGGITQSPKYLFRKEGQNVTLSCEQNLNHDAMYWYRQDPGQGLRLIYYSQIVNDFQKGDIAEGYSVSREKKESFPLTVTSAQKNPTAFYLCASSQHRGPTEAFFGQGTRLTVV.

On this clone: The read comes to an end 3 residues before the CDR3 does, leaving the germline J gene to fill in the end. The gene calls are TRBV7-3 and TRBJ1-1; 9 bases map to TRBD1. V was pared by 5 bases and J by 2 bases, with 3 bases of the junction left unmatched. CDR1 and CDR2 from the germline V gene are SGHTA and FQGTGA. This CDR3 has 14 amino acids. CDR3 residues: CASSTQGANTEAFF. CDR3 DNA, as far as it was read: TGTGCCAGCAGCACACAGGGGGCCAACACTGAA.

Note on this clone: Read coverage stops 3 residues before the CDR3 terminus; the germline J gene supplies the remainder. The rearrangement links TRBV12-5 to TRBJ1-2; D call uncertain. Germline CDR1 LGHNT, CDR2 FRNRAP. Deletions cut 5 bases from V and 4 bases from J, with 17 bases between. There are 15 residues in the CDR3. CDR3 region: CASGQTPREFYGYTF. Partial CDR3 DNA: TGTGCTAGTGGTCAAACCCCGCGGGAGTTCTATGGC.

With respect to this clone: Read data end 3 residues before the CDR3 end; the end is taken from the germline J gene. The genes are TRBV19 and TRBJ2-2; D gene uncertain. This CDR3 contains 16 residues. V lost 3 bases to trimming and J lost 0 bases, with 11 bases between them. Per the germline V gene, CDR1 is LNHDA and CDR2 is SQIVND (reference sequence). The CDR3: CASSIAELTNTGELFF. Partial CDR3 DNA: TGTGCCAGTAGTATCGCGGAGCTTACGAACACCGGGGAG.

Notes on this clone: The read ends 3 residues shy of where the CDR3 ends; the end is completed using the germline J gene. V and J are TRBV7-9 and TRBJ1-4; TRBD1 is a possible D gene (5 bases). Germline lookup yields CDR1 SEHNR and CDR2 FQNEAQ (reference sequence). The length of the CDR3 is 15 residues. V dropped 10 bases and J dropped 3 bases, with 18 bases sitting between them. CDR3 sequence reads: CATAPLGVSNEKLFF. CDR3 bases read: TGTGCCACTGCGCCGTTAGGGGTCTCTAATGAAAAA. Full variable domain (missing parts from reference TRBV7-9 and TRBJ1-4): DTGVSQNPRHKITKRGQNVTFRCDPISEHNRLYWYRQTLGQGPEFLTYFQNEAQLEKSRLLSDRFSAERPKGSFSTLEIQRTEQGDSAMYLCATAPLGVSNEKLFFGSGTQLSVL.

For this clone: The CDR3 end is not reached by the read, which stops 3 residues before it; the germline J gene fills it in. This chain uses TRBV2 with TRBJ2-7; D perhaps matches TRBD2 (5 bases). With 8 bases removed from V and 3 bases from J, the gap between germline ends came to 17 bases. Germline V gene sequence: CDR1 SNHLY, CDR2 FYNNEI. The CDR3 contains 14 residues. The CDR3 sequence: CASRLERGNYEQYF. CDR3 DNA (partial): TGTGCCAGCCGCCTAGAACGGGGTAACTACGAG. Complete variable domain (other parts from reference TRBV2 and TRBJ2-7): EPEVTQTPSHQVTQMGQEVILRCVPISNHLYFYWYRQILGQKVEFLVSFYNNEISEKSEIFDDQFSVERPDGSNFTLKIRSTKLEDSAMYFCASRLERGNYEQYFGPGTRLTVT.

On this clone itself: The CDR3 extends 3 residues past the end of the read, so its final part is completed from the germline J gene. J is TRBJ2-3 and V is TRBV30; 8 bases are a match to TRBD2. Germline V gene sequence: CDR1 GTSNPN, CDR2 SVGIG (reference sequence). The CDR3 has 18 amino acids. The CDR3: CAWSRSGGYTGRRRTQYF. The covered CDR3 bases are TGTGCCTGGAGCCGGAGCGGGGGATACACGGGACGACGCAGGACG.

Turning to this clone: The sequenced fragment ends 3 residues before the CDR3 boundary, so the rest is inferred from the germline J gene. The rearrangement uses TRBV28 and TRBJ2-2; D is ambiguous. The CDR3 has 13 amino acids. The V end was cut by 7 bases, the J end by 1 base, with 7 bases between. Germline-derived CDR1 and CDR2 are MDHEN and SYDVKM. The CDR3 spells CASIYRNTGELFF. Partial CDR3 DNA: TGTGCCAGCATTTACAGGAACACCGGGGAG.

Note on this clone: The DNA ends 3 residues before the CDR3 does, and the rest of the CDR3 is filled in from the germline J gene. The V and J genes are TRBV18 and TRBJ1-5; D is perhaps TRBD1 (6 bases). V lost 1 base to trimming and J lost 3 bases, with 10 bases between them. Germline V gives CDR1 KGHSH, CDR2 LQKENI. This CDR3 is 15 amino acids long. CDR3 sequence reads: CASSPLRDNNQPQHF. The sequenced part of the CDR3 DNA is TGTGCCAGCTCACCACTCCGGGACAACAATCAGCCC.

With respect to this clone: Coverage ceases 3 residues before the CDR3 finishes, and the germline J gene fills in the end. The rearrangement joins TRBV18 to TRBJ1-2; TRBD1 matches 12 bases. Germline trimming cut 4 bases from V and 7 bases from J; bases unmatched to any gene: 10. The V gene's germline CDR1 is KGHSH and CDR2 LQKENI. The CDR3 is 16 residues long. The covered CDR3 bases are TGTGCCAGCTCACTACCGGGACAGGGGGCATTGGGTGGC. It codes for CASSLPGQGALGG. The complete CDR3 protein is CASSLPGQGALGGYTF.

Regarding this clone: The CDR3 end lies 3 residues beyond the end of the read and is filled in from the germline J gene. The chain uses TRBV23-1 and TRBJ2-5; D not certain. TRBV23-1 is classed as an ORF, of uncertain function. This CDR3 region has 14 residues. V was shortened by 2 bases and J by 0 bases, with 7 bases between the two germline ends. Incomplete CDR3 DNA: TGCGCCAGCAGTCAACGCAGGAACCAAGAGACC. Protein: CASSQRRNQET. The whole CDR3 sequence is CASSQRRNQETQYF.

To note about this clone: The read finishes 3 residues shy of the CDR3 end, and the germline J gene is used to complete it. V usage is TRBV27 and J usage is TRBJ2-5; D possibly corresponds to TRBD1 (5 bases). Trimming removed 2 bases at V and 6 bases at J, with 10 bases between. Germline V gene sequence: CDR1 MNHEY, CDR2 SMNVEV (reference sequence). The length of the CDR3 is 13 residues. The chain's CDR3 is CASSLGRAKTQYF. The sequenced part of the CDR3 DNA is TGTGCCAGCAGTTTAGGCAGGGCAAAGACC.

As to this clone: Coverage ceases 3 residues before the CDR3 finishes, and the germline J gene fills in the end. V gene TRBV30 combines with J gene TRBJ1-2, with D unclear. Trimming left V 2 bases short and J 4 bases short, with 17 bases between. This CDR3 region has 15 residues. The germline V gene encodes CDR1 GTSNPN and CDR2 SVGIG (reference sequence). The CDR3 sequence: CAWSPKQSFRYGYTF. Partial CDR3 DNA: TGTGCCTGGAGTCCAAAACAGAGTTTTCGCTATGGC.

On this clone itself: The CDR3 extends 3 residues past the end of the read, so its final part is completed from the germline J gene. This chain joins TRBV27 and TRBJ2-2; 8 nucleotides align to TRBD1. CDR3 length: 16 amino acids. V was pared by 5 bases and J by 4 bases, with 9 bases of the junction left unmatched. CDR1 and CDR2 (germline): MNHEY, SMNVEV (reference sequence). Partial CDR3 DNA: TGTGCCAGCAGTCCGACGGACAGGGACGGCACCGGGGAG. It is translated as CASSPTDRDGTGE. The CDR3 in full is CASSPTDRDGTGELFF.

Notes on this clone: Coverage ceases 3 residues before the CDR3 finishes, and the germline J gene fills in the end. This chain uses TRBV7-9 with TRBJ2-7; no clear D. The CDR3 contains 13 residues. The germline V gene has CDR1 SEHNR and CDR2 FQNEAQ (reference sequence). Trimming took 2 bases from V and 3 from J, leaving 8 bases between them. CDR3 loop: CASSLRHGYEQYF. The CDR3 bases that were read are TGTGCCAGCAGCTTACGACATGGCTACGAG. Looking up the rest from reference TRBV7-9 and TRBJ2-7 gives the full variable domain: DTGVSQNPRHKITKRGQNVTFRCDPISEHNRLYWYRQTLGQGPEFLTYFQNEAQLEKSRLLSDRFSAERPKGSFSTLEIQRTEQGDSAMYLCASSLRHGYEQYFGPGTRLTVT.

A note on this clone: Sequencing ends 3 residues short of the CDR3 end; the germline J gene provides the rest. The chain recombines TRBV7-9 with TRBJ2-4; no definite D call. This CDR3 comprises 13 residues. CDR1 SEHNR and CDR2 FQNEAQ come from the germline V gene (reference sequence). The germline V and J ends were trimmed by 4 bases and 0 bases, with 4 bases remaining between them. Partial CDR3 DNA: TGTGCCAGCAGCTCGGGAGCCAAAAACATT. Its protein product is CASSSGAKNI. The whole CDR3 region reads CASSSGAKNIQYF.

With regard to this clone: From the germline J gene comes the end of the CDR3, since the read stops 3 residues before it. The chain is built from TRBV20-1 and TRBJ2-7; possibly TRBD1 for D (6 bases). Germline CDR1 DFQATT, CDR2 SNEGSKA (reference sequence). V dropped 0 bases and J dropped 4 bases, with 10 bases sitting between them. The CDR3 is made up of 13 amino acids. The CDR3 loop reads CSARDLQGYEQYF. The CDR3 bases that were read are TGCAGTGCTAGAGATCTACAGGGTTACGAG.

The CDR3 bases that were read are TGTGCCAGCAGCCCCTTCGGGACAGAATCCTACGAC. This sequence encodes CASSPFGTESYD. The full-length CDR3 reads as CASSPFGTESYDYTF. The V gene is TRBV7-2, the J gene TRBJ1-2, with 7 nucleotides matching TRBD1. The read ends 3 residues shy of where the CDR3 ends; the end is completed using the germline J gene. CDR1 and CDR2 from the germline V gene are SGHTA and FQGNSA. The CDR3 is 15 amino acids.

Details on this clone: The read is 3 residues too short to cover the CDR3 end, so that end is filled in from the germline J gene. The rearrangement uses TRBV5-1 and TRBJ1-1; no clear D gene. Trimming stripped 0 bases from V and 4 bases from J, with 7 bases between. The CDR3 runs to 13 residues. Germline V gene sequence: CDR1 SGHRS, CDR2 YFSETQ. The sequenced part of the CDR3 DNA is TGCGCCAGCAGCTTGGTTCAGTCCACTGAA. Its protein is CASSLVQSTE. In full, the CDR3 reads CASSLVQSTEAFF.

With respect to this clone: Coverage ceases 3 residues before the CDR3 finishes, and the germline J gene fills in the end. This chain uses TRBV29-1 with TRBJ1-1; D is undetermined. The CDR3 is 13 residues long. V shed 3 bases and J shed 0 bases, with 8 bases lying between them. CDR1 is SQVTM, CDR2 ANQGSEA, per germline. The CDR3 protein is CSVEAEMNTEAFF. Partial CDR3 DNA: TGCAGCGTTGAGGCGGAGATGAACACTGAA.

Worth noting for this clone: From the germline J gene comes the end of the CDR3, since the read stops 3 residues before it. The J gene is TRBJ1-1, the V gene TRBV5-1, with TRBD1 identical over 12 bases. With V trimmed by 7 bases and J by 5 bases, 21 bases remained unmatched. This CDR3 comprises 19 residues. CDR1 and CDR2 from the germline V gene are SGHRS and YFSETQ. CDR3 loop: CASRWGGQGALGARTEAFF. The DNA read from the CDR3 is TGCGCCAGCCGGTGGGGGGGACAGGGGGCCCTTGGGGCCAGGACTGAA. The whole variable domain, filled in from reference TRBV5-1 and TRBJ1-1, reads KAGVTQTPRYLIKTRGQQVTLSCSPISGHRSVSWYQQTPGQGLQFLFEYFSETQRNKGNFPGRFSGRQFSNSRSEMNVSTLELGDSALYLCASRWGGQGALGARTEAFFGQGTRLTVV.

On this clone: The read is 3 residues too short to cover the CDR3 end, so that end is filled in from the germline J gene. The gene calls are TRBV2 and TRBJ2-1; possibly TRBD2 for D (6 bases). V was shortened by 5 bases and J by 5 bases, with 13 bases between the two germline ends. Germline CDR1 is SNHLY and CDR2 is FYNNEI. The CDR3 runs 14 residues. The sequenced part of the CDR3 DNA is TGTGCCAGCAGTCCTAGACTAGATAACAATGAG. Translated, it gives CASSPRLDNNE. The whole CDR3 reads CASSPRLDNNEQFF. Full variable domain (remainder filled in from reference TRBV2 and TRBJ2-1): EPEVTQTPSHQVTQMGQEVILRCVPISNHLYFYWYRQILGQKVEFLVSFYNNEISEKSEIFDDQFSVERPDGSNFTLKIRSTKLEDSAMYFCASSPRLDNNEQFFGPGTRLTVL.